The present T cell receptor beta chain was sequenced within a study of T cell changes during pregnancy in multiple sclerosis. This table comes from immunoSEQ multiplex PCR, and its TCRdb copy is limited to in-frame clones, with some not included. The sample yields some 64,000 clones, 92% seen once. There are 16 residues in the CDR3. In germline, CDR1 is LGHNT, CDR2 FRNRAP. Germline trimming cut 2 bases from V and 7 bases from J; bases unmatched to any gene: 10. Sequenced here: peripheral blood, sampled after pregnancy. This chain uses TRBV12-5 with TRBJ1-2; 10 bases align to TRBD1. The TCR sequence derives from a female donor with multiple sclerosis, enrolled in a pregnancy study. In DNA, the CDR3 is TGTGCTAGTGGTTTGTCGACCGGGACAGGGGTCATTGGCTACACCTTC. Residues: CASGLSTGTGVIGYTF. Full variable domain (remainder filled in from reference TRBV12-5 and TRBJ1-2): DARVTQTPRHKVTEMGQEVTMRCQPILGHNTVFWYRQTMMQGLELLAYFRNRAPLDDSGMPKDRFSAEMPDATLATLKIQPSEPRDSAVYFCASGLSTGTGVIGYTFGSGTRLTVV.